The present T cell receptor beta chain was sequenced within a study of cytomegalovirus exposure and HLA in healthy donors. Study findings and constraints: Later genetic work tied a missense DCLRE1C variant to beta-chain V and J trimming. Per published reports, the classifier diagnosed cytomegalovirus status with high specificity and sensitivity. Later on, an analysis tied about 17,000 TCR beta sequences to HLA alleles at 0.05 false discovery rate.

This clone was detected only once. The antigen remains undetermined. A multiplex PCR was run with 60 Vbeta primers and 13 Jbeta primers. Some clones are missing from TCRdb's copy, which holds only in-frame ones; the method was immunoSEQ multiplex PCR. Of approximately 110,000 clones detected, around 80% appear once; the ten largest clones hold approximately 0.24%. Material for sequencing was PBMCs. This TCR was recovered from a middle-aged man in good health and CMV-seronegative.

The DNA for the CDR3 is TGTGCCAGTAGTCGGGACAGGGGTTTTCCACAGTTGGGTGAGCAGTTCTTC. Protein sequence: CASSRDRGFPQLGEQFF. The gene calls are TRBV19 and TRBJ2-1; 10 nucleotides line up with TRBD1. J was trimmed by 9 bases and V by 5 bases; bases with no gene match: 16. CDR1 LNHDA and CDR2 SQIVND come from the germline V gene (reference sequence). This CDR3 spans 17 amino acids.